The present entry profiles one T cell receptor beta chain with its context. Its antigen is as yet unknown. People whose metastatic non-small-cell lung cancer was chemo-refractory got focal radiation along with CTLA-4 blockade by ipilimumab. The data stem from a study of radiotherapy plus CTLA-4 blockade in lung cancer. Across the whole study: Disease control was achieved by around 30% of patients, and objective responses by over 15%.

The study, taken as a whole, reports: Early blood T cell clone dynamics, with interferon-beta, were reported to best predict response. Radiotherapy was combined with ipilimumab, and tumor-derived TCR clones then expanded in blood.

The protocol was immunoSEQ multiplex PCR, while the TCRdb copy is restricted to in-frame clones and leaves out a portion. The sample lists roughly 90,000 clones; 88% were seen once. V dropped 5 bases and J dropped 7; count of bases not matched to a gene: 8. The CDR3 consists of 14 residues. Germline CDR1 SGHRS, CDR2 YFSETQ. The source is a human donor with non-small cell lung cancer that progressed on radiotherapy plus ipilimumab. The V call is TRBV5-1, the J call TRBJ2-3; TRBD2 aligns across 9 bases. Specimen: peripheral blood, collected from a patient treated with radiotherapy plus ipilimumab. CDR3 sequence (DNA): TGCGCCAGCAGTGTAGCGGGAGTTAGGAATACGCAGTATTTT. It encodes CASSVAGVRNTQYF.